These T cell receptor beta chains were read from a single sample in a study of technical replicates of blood from a few donors. This table comes from immunoSEQ multiplex PCR, and its TCRdb copy is limited to in-frame clones, with some not included. The table lists over 65,000 clones, roughly 94% of them singletons. The sample consisted of T cells isolated from PBMCs. The receptors here all came from a human donor in good health. Each CDR3 is given with its conserved first and last residue. The order of the fields is J gene, V gene, clone size, D gene, CDR3 protein, CDR3 DNA. D genes are given only for firm matches. Expanded clones are given a class, and other clones once, few, many or no size at all.

>TRBJ2-1|TRBV6-5|.|TRBD2
CASSYLLAGENEQFF
TGTGCCAGCAGTTACTTACTAGCGGGGGAGAATGAGCAGTTCTTC
>TRBJ2-3|TRBV10-3|.|TRBD2
CATLAGATDTQYF
TGTGCCACCCTAGCGGGGGCCACAGATACGCAGTATTTT
>TRBJ2-2|TRBV9|.|.
CASSATSNTGELFF
TGTGCCAGCAGCGCTACTAGCAACACCGGGGAGCTGTTTTTT
>TRBJ2-4|TRBV7-8|.|TRBD2
CASIRDRGTSGGAVDIQYF
TGTGCCAGCATCAGAGATAGGGGGACTAGCGGGGGGGCTGTGGACATTCAGTACTTC
>TRBJ1-5|TRBV19|.|.
CASSITGTRGDQPQHF
TGTGCCAGTAGTATCACCGGGACCCGGGGGGATCAGCCCCAGCATTTT
>TRBJ2-3|TRBV4-1|once|TRBD1
CASSQGLRTGVTDTQYF
TGCGCCAGCAGCCAAGGTTTGCGGACAGGGGTCACAGATACGCAGTATTTT
>TRBJ2-7|TRBV7-9|.|TRBD2
CASSLTGTSGGALF
TGTGCCAGCAGCTTGACCGGGACTAGCGGGGGAGCACTCTTC
>TRBJ1-3|TRBV5-1|once|TRBD1
CASSLTGAAGNTIYF
TGCGCCAGCAGCTTGACAGGGGCTGCTGGAAACACCATATATTTT
>TRBJ2-3|TRBV5-1|.|TRBD2
CASSLAVLAGGTDTQYF
TGCGCCAGCAGCTTGGCCGTACTAGCGGGGGGCACAGATACGCAGTATTTT
>TRBJ2-3|TRBV4-1|.|TRBD1
CASSSPKPGQGSDTQYF
TGCGCCAGCAGCTCCCCCAAACCGGGACAGGGGTCAGATACGCAGTATTTT
>TRBJ2-3|TRBV9|.|.
CASSVGSGTDTQYF
TGTGCCAGCAGCGTGGGATCGGGAACAGATACGCAGTATTTT
>TRBJ1-2|TRBV6-5|.|TRBD1
CASSPVTGGYGYTF
TGTGCCAGCAGCCCCGTGACAGGGGGATATGGCTACACCTTC
>TRBJ1-4|TRBV2|.|TRBD1
CASMPRTGVEKLFF
TGTGCCAGCATGCCAAGGACAGGGGTCGAAAAACTGTTTTTT
>TRBJ1-2|TRBV7-9|.|.
CASSLDRAYGYTF
TGTGCCAGCAGCTTAGACAGGGCCTATGGCTACACCTTC
>TRBJ2-7|TRBV9|.|.
CASSGSRAGSEQYF
TGTGCCAGCAGCGGATCCCGGGCGGGCTCGGAGCAGTACTTC
>TRBJ1-2|TRBV4-1|.|TRBD1
CASSLGQGAYGYTF
TGCGCCAGCAGCCTTGGACAGGGGGCGTATGGCTACACCTTC
>TRBJ2-2|TRBV18|.|TRBD2
CASSPSRTSGATNTGELFF
TGTGCCAGCTCACCAAGTAGGACTAGCGGAGCTACGAACACCGGGGAGCTGTTTTTT
>TRBJ2-3|TRBV5-1|.|TRBD2
CASSLAASGVTDTQYF
TGCGCCAGCAGCTTGGCCGCTAGCGGGGTCACAGATACGCAGTATTTT
>TRBJ2-1|TRBV7-2|.|.
CASSLQSGLGHSEQFF
TGTGCCAGCAGCTTACAATCAGGGCTTGGACACAGTGAGCAGTTCTTC
>TRBJ2-1|TRBV27|.|TRBD2
CASSPLTSGGAYNEQFF
TGTGCCAGCAGTCCACTGACTAGCGGGGGGGCATACAATGAGCAGTTCTTC
>TRBJ2-1|TRBV9|.|TRBD2
CASSPLASGSSWEQFF
TGTGCCAGCAGCCCCTTGGCTAGCGGGAGTTCTTGGGAGCAGTTCTTC